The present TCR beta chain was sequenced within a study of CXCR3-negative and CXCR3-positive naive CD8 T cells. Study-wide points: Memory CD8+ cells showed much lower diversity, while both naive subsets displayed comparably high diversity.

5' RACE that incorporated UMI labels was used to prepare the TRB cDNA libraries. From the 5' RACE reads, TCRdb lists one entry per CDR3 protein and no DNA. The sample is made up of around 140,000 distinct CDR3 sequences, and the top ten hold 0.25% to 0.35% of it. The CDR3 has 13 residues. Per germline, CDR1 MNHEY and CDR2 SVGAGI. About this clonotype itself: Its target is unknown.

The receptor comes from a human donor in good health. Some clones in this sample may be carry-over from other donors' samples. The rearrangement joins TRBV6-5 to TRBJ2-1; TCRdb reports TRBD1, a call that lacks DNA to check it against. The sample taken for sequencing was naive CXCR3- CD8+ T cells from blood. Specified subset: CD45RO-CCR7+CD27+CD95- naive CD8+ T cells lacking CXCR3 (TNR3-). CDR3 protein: CASHWGPYNEQFF.